These T cell receptor beta chains were read from a single sample in a study of T cell changes during pregnancy in multiple sclerosis. This table comes from immunoSEQ multiplex PCR, and its TCRdb copy is limited to in-frame clones, with some not included. Here the sample spans about 55,000 clones, just under 90% being singletons. Material: CD4+ T cells from peripheral blood mononuclear cells, obtained in the first trimester of pregnancy. The receptors here all came from a female donor with multiple sclerosis, enrolled in a pregnancy study. Each CDR3 is given with its conserved first and last residue. The D gene is left open where the match is weak. Clone size is not always given. Where it is, it says once, few, many or a class for expanded clones.

CASSTPGTGKYEQYF | TGTGCCAGCAGTACCCCCGGGACAGGGAAATACGAGCAGTACTTC | TRBD1 | TRBJ2-7 | . | TRBV6-5
CASLRDRGTVEQYF | TGTGCCAGTCTGCGGGACAGGGGTACTGTCGAGCAGTACTTC | TRBD1 | TRBJ2-7 | . | TRBV11-3
CASSVGDTGHEQFF | TGTGCCAGCAGCGTAGGCGACACTGGGCATGAGCAGTTCTTC | . | TRBJ2-1 | . | TRBV9
CATRRKDRQGESSYNEQFF | TGTGCCACCAGGAGAAAAGATCGACAGGGAGAGAGCTCCTACAATGAGCAGTTCTTC | TRBD1 | TRBJ2-1 | . | TRBV15
CASSTSLAGGPRETQYF | TGTGCCAGCAGCACCTCACTAGCGGGGGGGCCCAGGGAGACCCAGTACTTC | TRBD2 | TRBJ2-5 | once | TRBV13
CASSLQGADSPLHF | TGCGCCAGCAGCTTGCAGGGGGCTGATTCACCCCTCCACTTT | TRBD1 | TRBJ1-6 | . | TRBV5-1
CASSLDPGTDEQFF | TGCGCCAGCAGCTTGGACCCGGGAACCGATGAGCAGTTCTTC | . | TRBJ2-1 | . | TRBV5-1
CAISEGQGFQSGYTF | TGTGCCATCAGTGAGGGACAGGGTTTTCAAAGCGGCTACACCTTC | TRBD1 | TRBJ1-2 | . | TRBV10-3
CASSLWATDKFNTEAFF | TGTGCCAGCAGTTTATGGGCCACAGATAAATTCAACACTGAAGCTTTCTTT | . | TRBJ1-1 | . | TRBV27
CAWSVTGARGYTF | TGTGCCTGGAGTGTAACAGGGGCAAGGGGCTACACCTTC | TRBD1 | TRBJ1-2 | . | TRBV30
CASSLGQGNTYEQYF | TGTGCCAGCTCACTTGGACAGGGAAATACCTACGAGCAGTACTTC | TRBD1 | TRBJ2-7 | . | TRBV18
CATRSAGTRNTEAFF | TGTGCCACCAGGTCCGCGGGGACGAGAAACACTGAAGCTTTCTTT | . | TRBJ1-1 | . | TRBV6-1
CSVDEPGTSGSQFF | TGCAGCGTTGATGAACCCGGGACTAGCGGGAGCCAGTTCTTC | TRBD2 | TRBJ2-1 | . | TRBV29-1
CASSPRGYGYTF | TGTGCCAGCAGTCCCCGGGGCTATGGCTACACCTTC | . | TRBJ1-2 | . | TRBV27
CASSLGPGLNTEAFF | TGTGCCAGCAGCTTGGGTCCAGGTCTTAACACTGAAGCTTTCTTT | . | TRBJ1-1 | once | TRBV5-4
CASSLPDRNKRTEAFF | TGTGCCAGCAGCCTACCGGACAGGAACAAGCGGACTGAAGCTTTCTTT | TRBD1 | TRBJ1-1 | . | TRBV5-6
CASSPGARTNEKLFF | TGTGCCAGCTCACCAGGGGCTAGGACTAATGAAAAACTGTTTTTT | . | TRBJ1-4 | . | TRBV18
CASSMGQGTDTQYF | TGCGCCAGCAGCATGGGACAGGGCACAGATACGCAGTATTTT | TRBD1 | TRBJ2-3 | . | TRBV5-1
CASSRGGQPQHF | TGTGCCAGCAGTAGGGGGGGTCAGCCCCAGCATTTT | . | TRBJ1-5 | . | TRBV5-6
CASSQYRGYTQYF | TGTGCCAGCAGTCAATATAGGGGGTATACGCAGTATTTT | . | TRBJ2-3 | . | TRBV11-2
CASSLVVAGGRRSYNEQFF | TGTGCCAGCAGCTTGGTGGTAGCGGGGGGGCGGCGCTCCTACAATGAGCAGTTCTTC | TRBD2 | TRBJ2-1 | . | TRBV5-6
CAITSGTTNTGELFF | TGTGCCATCACCTCTGGGACAACAAACACCGGGGAGCTGTTTTTT | . | TRBJ2-2 | once | TRBV10-3
CAISGQQNTEAFF | TGTGCCATCAGCGGACAGCAGAACACTGAAGCTTTCTTT | . | TRBJ1-1 | few | TRBV10-3
CASNTGGFSQAFF | TGCGCCAGTAATACAGGGGGCTTCTCTCAAGCTTTCTTT | TRBD1 | TRBJ1-1 | . | TRBV5-1
CASSLPSRTDTQYF | TGTGCCAGCAGTTTGCCCTCGAGGACAGATACGCAGTATTTT | . | TRBJ2-3 | . | TRBV28
CASSLRGSRVETQYF | TGTGCCAGCAGCTTGCGGGGTTCGAGGGTAGAGACCCAGTACTTC | . | TRBJ2-5 | . | TRBV5-4
CASSDPYGTADYGYTF | TGTGCCAGCAGTGACCCGTACGGGACAGCAGACTATGGCTACACCTTC | TRBD1 | TRBJ1-2 | . | TRBV25-1
CASSVGDSLNTEAFF | TGTGCCAGCAGCGTAGGGGACAGTCTAAACACTGAAGCTTTCTTT | TRBD1 | TRBJ1-1 | . | TRBV9